This T cell receptor beta chain was sequenced during a study of control samples from healthy donors and cancer patients. Germline V gene sequence: CDR1 SGHAT, CDR2 FQNNGV. V was pared by 5 bases and J by 4 bases, with 20 bases between. This CDR3 has 17 amino acids. Profiling relied on immunoSEQ multiplex PCR, and the TCRdb table lists in-frame clones only, not all of them. The table has 50,000 to 70,000 clones, more than 95% seen once. The specimen sequenced was blood. The receptor was derived from a woman younger than 30 in good health. V is TRBV11-2 and J is TRBJ2-2; the D call may be TRBD1 or TRBD2 (5 bases each). DNA of the CDR3: TGTGCCAGCAGCATGCCAAGGGACCGGCCCCTCACCGGGGAGCTGTTTTTT. Translated, it gives CASSMPRDRPLTGELFF. Based on the CDR3 plus reference TRBV11-2 and TRBJ2-2, the full variable domain is EAGVAQSPRYKIIEKRQSVAFWCNPISGHATLYWYQQILGQGPKLLIQFQNNGVVDDSQLPKDRFSAERLKGVDSTLKIQPAKLEDSAVYLCASSMPRDRPLTGELFFGEGSRLTVL.